Listed below are T cell receptor beta chains from one sample, sequenced in a study of post-analysis software for immune sequencing data. TCRdb re-called the PCR reads with MiXCR, one entry per CDR3 protein. This table holds 750,000 to 950,000 distinct CDR3 sequences, 46% found once. The sample comprised blood. These receptors came from a girl under 18 with multiple sclerosis. Each CDR3 is given with its conserved first and last residue. A D gene is named only where the DNA matches it firmly. Only part of the rows carry a size: once, few, many, or a class if the clone is expanded.

D gene: TRBD1; clone size: -; J gene: TRBJ1-2; V gene: TRBV11-3; CDR3 DNA: TGTGCCAGCAGCTTTGGTCAGGGGGCTGGTGGCTACACCTTC; CDR3 protein: CASSFGQGAGGYTF
D gene: TRBD2; clone size: -; J gene: TRBJ2-7; V gene: TRBV20-1; CDR3 DNA: TGCAGTGCCTACGGGACTAGCGGGAGCCCAGAACGCGAGCAGTACTTC; CDR3 protein: CSAYGTSGSPEREQYF
D gene: -; clone size: -; J gene: TRBJ2-5; V gene: TRBV9; CDR3 DNA: TGTGCCAGCAGCCCTCGCCCCAATTCGGAGACCCAGTACTTC; CDR3 protein: CASSPRPNSETQYF
D gene: -; clone size: few; J gene: TRBJ2-6; V gene: TRBV9; CDR3 DNA: TGTGCCAGCAGCGGTAATATGGGGGGGCCAGGGGCTGGGGCCAACGTCCTGACTTTC; CDR3 protein: CASSGNMGGPGAGANVLTF
D gene: TRBD1; clone size: few; J gene: TRBJ2-1; V gene: TRBV11-2; CDR3 DNA: TGTGCCAGCAGCTTAGACAGGGGGATGAATAATGAGCAGTTCTTC; CDR3 protein: CASSLDRGMNNEQFF
D gene: -; clone size: -; J gene: TRBJ1-1; V gene: TRBV5-4; CDR3 DNA: TGTGCCAGCAGCCCCGAGGGGGGTTTGAACACTGAAGCTTTCTTT; CDR3 protein: CASSPEGGLNTEAFF
D gene: -; clone size: few; J gene: TRBJ2-7; V gene: TRBV28; CDR3 DNA: TGTGCCAGCAGTTTAGGTGCGGCGGGGTCCACCTACGAGCAGTACTTC; CDR3 protein: CASSLGAAGSTYEQYF
D gene: TRBD1; clone size: -; J gene: TRBJ1-1; V gene: TRBV27; CDR3 DNA: TGTGCCAGCAGGAGGACAGGGGGGTGGAACACTGAAGCTTTCTTT; CDR3 protein: CASRRTGGWNTEAFF
D gene: -; clone size: -; J gene: TRBJ2-2; V gene: TRBV7-9; CDR3 DNA: TGTGCCAGCAGCTTAGAAGGAGGTGGAGAAACCGGGGAGCTGTTTTTT; CDR3 protein: CASSLEGGGETGELFF
D gene: -; clone size: few; J gene: TRBJ2-3; V gene: TRBV9; CDR3 DNA: TGTGCCAGCAGCTTCCGGGGCTCCCCGATGGATACGCAGTATTTT; CDR3 protein: CASSFRGSPMDTQYF
D gene: -; clone size: -; J gene: TRBJ1-1; V gene: TRBV20-1; CDR3 DNA: TGCAGTGCTAGACGAGGGGAGGACACTGAAGCTTTCTTT; CDR3 protein: CSARRGEDTEAFF
D gene: TRBD2; clone size: -; J gene: TRBJ2-1; V gene: TRBV29-1; CDR3 DNA: TGCAGCGTTAGTAGCGGGAGTAGGGCCAACAATGAGCAGTTCTTC; CDR3 protein: CSVSSGSRANNEQFF
D gene: -; clone size: few; J gene: TRBJ1-5; V gene: TRBV12-5; CDR3 DNA: TGTGCTAGTGGTTTGGAGGGTAGACAGCCCCAGCATTTT; CDR3 protein: CASGLEGRQPQHF
D gene: -; clone size: few; J gene: TRBJ1-1; V gene: TRBV7-2; CDR3 DNA: TGTGCCAGCAGCCGCATGAACACTGAAGCTTTCTTT; CDR3 protein: CASSRMNTEAFF
D gene: TRBD1; clone size: -; J gene: TRBJ1-1; V gene: TRBV20-1; CDR3 DNA: TGCAGTGCCGTGACAGGGGGGAACACTGAAGCTTTCTTT; CDR3 protein: CSAVTGGNTEAFF
D gene: -; clone size: -; J gene: TRBJ2-3; V gene: TRBV21-1; CDR3 DNA: TGTGCCAGCAGCGAATGTAGCGGGCTATCCCCAGATACGCAGTATTTT; CDR3 protein: CASSECSGLSPDTQYF
D gene: TRBD1; clone size: -; J gene: TRBJ2-3; V gene: TRBV7-2; CDR3 DNA: TGTGCCAGCAGCTTAGGAGGGGACAGGGGTACAGATACGCAGTATTTT; CDR3 protein: CASSLGGDRGTDTQYF
D gene: TRBD2; clone size: -; J gene: TRBJ2-3; V gene: TRBV20-1; CDR3 DNA: TGCGGTGCTAGAGATAGGCTAGCGGGAGGGTCAGATACGCAGTATTTT; CDR3 protein: CGARDRLAGGSDTQYF
D gene: -; clone size: -; J gene: TRBJ2-5; V gene: TRBV20-1; CDR3 DNA: TGCAGTGCTAGACGGGGGGAGACCCAGTACTTC; CDR3 protein: CSARRGETQYF
D gene: -; clone size: -; J gene: TRBJ2-3; V gene: TRBV12-3/TRBV12-4; CDR3 DNA: TGTGCCAGCAGTTTTGTAGCGAGCACAGATGCGCAGTATTTT; CDR3 protein: CASSFVASTDAQYF
D gene: -; clone size: -; J gene: TRBJ2-7; V gene: TRBV5-1; CDR3 DNA: TGCGCCAGCAGCTTAGGGCAGGGAATGGACGAGCAGTACTTC; CDR3 protein: CASSLGQGMDEQYF
D gene: TRBD1; clone size: -; J gene: TRBJ1-5; V gene: TRBV6-1; CDR3 DNA: TGTGCCAGCATTTCCCCGCAGGGGGCTAAGCCCCAGCATTTT; CDR3 protein: CASISPQGAKPQHF
D gene: -; clone size: -; J gene: TRBJ2-1; V gene: TRBV10-3; CDR3 DNA: TGTGCCATCAGTGAAGAGAATCGCAATGAGCAGTTCTTC; CDR3 protein: CAISEENRNEQFF
D gene: -; clone size: -; J gene: TRBJ2-5; V gene: TRBV6-5; CDR3 DNA: TGTGCCAGCAGTTACCGCTGGGATCGAGAGACCCAGTACTTC; CDR3 protein: CASSYRWDRETQYF
D gene: -; clone size: -; J gene: TRBJ2-7; V gene: TRBV5-1; CDR3 DNA: TGCGCCAGCAGCCCCCCCCGGACGGACCACGAGCAGTACTTC; CDR3 protein: CASSPPRTDHEQYF
D gene: -; clone size: -; J gene: TRBJ1-5; V gene: TRBV7-2; CDR3 DNA: TGTGCCAGCAGCTTAATTCTGGCAGGGAATCAGCCCCAGCATTTT; CDR3 protein: CASSLILAGNQPQHF
D gene: -; clone size: -; J gene: TRBJ1-2; V gene: TRBV20-1; CDR3 DNA: TGCAGTGCTGCATACAGGGAGAGGGGCTACACCTTC; CDR3 protein: CSAAYRERGYTF
D gene: TRBD1; clone size: -; J gene: TRBJ1-1; V gene: TRBV6-6; CDR3 DNA: TGTGCCAGCACACGGACAGGCGTCTACACTGAAGCTTTCTTT; CDR3 protein: CASTRTGVYTEAFF
D gene: -; clone size: -; J gene: TRBJ2-7; V gene: TRBV27; CDR3 DNA: TGTGCCAGCAGTTTATCGGCCCAATCCTACGAGCAGTACTTC; CDR3 protein: CASSLSAQSYEQYF
D gene: -; clone size: few; J gene: TRBJ2-7; V gene: TRBV6-5; CDR3 DNA: TGTGCCAGCAGGGATGACGTAAGCTACGAGCAGTACTTC; CDR3 protein: CASRDDVSYEQYF
D gene: TRBD2; clone size: -; J gene: TRBJ2-1; V gene: TRBV6-5; CDR3 DNA: TGTGCCAGCTCTCAAATGGGACTAAGGGGCAATGAGCAGTTCTTC; CDR3 protein: CASSQMGLRGNEQFF
D gene: TRBD1; clone size: -; J gene: TRBJ1-2; V gene: TRBV30; CDR3 DNA: TGTGCCTGGAGCAGGACAGGGAACGGTAACTACACCTTC; CDR3 protein: CAWSRTGNGNYTF
D gene: -; clone size: -; J gene: TRBJ2-7; V gene: TRBV5-1; CDR3 DNA: TGCGCCAGCAGCGAGGCCCCACAACCCTACGAGCAGTACTTC; CDR3 protein: CASSEAPQPYEQYF
D gene: TRBD1; clone size: once; J gene: TRBJ2-7; V gene: TRBV19; CDR3 DNA: TGTGCCAGTAGTATTTCCTTGGACAGGGGCGACGAGCAGTACTTC; CDR3 protein: CASSISLDRGDEQYF
D gene: TRBD2; clone size: -; J gene: TRBJ2-1; V gene: TRBV3-1; CDR3 DNA: TGTGCCAGCAGCCAATCAAGACTAGCGGGCTACAACAATGAGCAGTTCTTC; CDR3 protein: CASSQSRLAGYNNEQFF
D gene: TRBD2; clone size: -; J gene: TRBJ2-1; V gene: TRBV7-2; CDR3 DNA: TGTGCCAGCAGCTGGCCCCCGGGGGGGAGCCGTTTTGAGCAGTTCTTC; CDR3 protein: CASSWPPGGSRFEQFF
D gene: TRBD2; clone size: once; J gene: TRBJ2-1; V gene: TRBV20-1; CDR3 DNA: TGCAGTGCTAGACGTCTAGCGGCTTACAATGAGCAGTTCTTC; CDR3 protein: CSARRLAAYNEQFF
D gene: -; clone size: many; J gene: TRBJ2-7; V gene: TRBV25-1; CDR3 DNA: TGTGCCAGCAGTGAATCCAGCTACGAGCAGTACTTC; CDR3 protein: CASSESSYEQYF
D gene: TRBD1; clone size: few; J gene: TRBJ2-7; V gene: TRBV6-6; CDR3 DNA: TGTGCCAGCAGTAAACAGGGGGCCTACGAGCAGTACTTC; CDR3 protein: CASSKQGAYEQYF
D gene: -; clone size: -; J gene: TRBJ2-7; V gene: TRBV28; CDR3 DNA: TGTGCCAGCAGGACAGGTCCCGAGCAGTACTTC; CDR3 protein: CASRTGPEQYF
D gene: -; clone size: -; J gene: TRBJ2-1; V gene: TRBV2; CDR3 DNA: TGTGCCAGCAGTGGGCGGCTTGAGCAGTTCTTC; CDR3 protein: CASSGRLEQFF
D gene: TRBD2; clone size: -; J gene: TRBJ2-1; V gene: TRBV20-1; CDR3 DNA: TGCAGTGCTAGAGGTCGACTAGCGGGAGGGATCACTGAGCAGTTCTTC; CDR3 protein: CSARGRLAGGITEQFF
D gene: -; clone size: -; J gene: TRBJ2-5; V gene: TRBV7-2; CDR3 DNA: TGTGCCAGCAGCTTAGTACGGTGGGAGACCCAGTACTTC; CDR3 protein: CASSLVRWETQYF
D gene: -; clone size: few; J gene: TRBJ2-7; V gene: TRBV29-1; CDR3 DNA: TGCAGCGTTGAAGACGGGAGATACGAGCAGTACTTC; CDR3 protein: CSVEDGRYEQYF
D gene: TRBD2; clone size: once; J gene: TRBJ2-1; V gene: TRBV4-2; CDR3 DNA: TGTGCCAGCAGCCAAGACCCCCATCTAGCGGAACTCTACAATGAGCAGTTCTTC; CDR3 protein: CASSQDPHLAELYNEQFF
D gene: TRBD1; clone size: -; J gene: TRBJ2-3; V gene: TRBV20-1; CDR3 DNA: TGCAGTGCTAACAGGGGCGCTTGGCAGTATTTT; CDR3 protein: CSANRGAWQYF
D gene: TRBD1; clone size: -; J gene: TRBJ2-1; V gene: TRBV7-9; CDR3 DNA: TGTGCCAGCAGCTCCCTCGCAGGGGGCGAGCATGAGCAGTTCTTC; CDR3 protein: CASSSLAGGEHEQFF
D gene: TRBD2; clone size: -; J gene: TRBJ2-1; V gene: TRBV20-1; CDR3 DNA: TGCAGTGCTAGAGATCGGGGGGCTAGCGGGAGGGTCAGCTCCTACAATGAGCAGTTCTTC; CDR3 protein: CSARDRGASGRVSSYNEQFF
D gene: TRBD2; clone size: few; J gene: TRBJ2-5; V gene: TRBV6-5; CDR3 DNA: TGTGCCAGCAGGGGTCTAGCGGGAGTATCAGAGACCCAGTACTTC; CDR3 protein: CASRGLAGVSETQYF
D gene: -; clone size: -; J gene: TRBJ2-7; V gene: TRBV20-1; CDR3 DNA: TGCAGTGCTGCAGGGATCTCCTACGAGCAGTACTTC; CDR3 protein: CSAAGISYEQYF
D gene: TRBD2; clone size: -; J gene: TRBJ2-1; V gene: TRBV6-5; CDR3 DNA: TGTGCCAGCAGTTTCTCATCGACTAGCGGTAGTTTGAATGAGCAGTTCTTC; CDR3 protein: CASSFSSTSGSLNEQFF
D gene: -; clone size: -; J gene: TRBJ1-1; V gene: TRBV20-1; CDR3 DNA: TGCAGTGCTAGGGATGGGGGGGACACTGAAGCTTTCTTT; CDR3 protein: CSARDGGDTEAFF
D gene: -; clone size: few; J gene: TRBJ2-5; V gene: TRBV6-1; CDR3 DNA: TGTGCCATCGGCTTGGCAAATCGTCGAGAGACCCAGTACTTC; CDR3 protein: CAIGLANRRETQYF
D gene: TRBD2; clone size: -; J gene: TRBJ2-7; V gene: TRBV7-9; CDR3 DNA: TGTGCCAGCAGCCGGACTAGCTGCTACGAGCAGTACTTC; CDR3 protein: CASSRTSCYEQYF
D gene: -; clone size: few; J gene: TRBJ2-3; V gene: TRBV6-1; CDR3 DNA: TGTGCCAGCGGATTGCCATCGGCTCGGCGCACAGATACGCAGTATTTT; CDR3 protein: CASGLPSARRTDTQYF
D gene: -; clone size: few; J gene: TRBJ2-7; V gene: TRBV29-1; CDR3 DNA: TGCAGCGCTACCGAGACGGGGTACTACGAGCAGTACTTC; CDR3 protein: CSATETGYYEQYF
D gene: TRBD1; clone size: -; J gene: TRBJ2-3; V gene: TRBV20-1; CDR3 DNA: TGCAGTGCTAGAAAGGACAGGGCCTTTGGCACAGATACGCAGTATTTT; CDR3 protein: CSARKDRAFGTDTQYF
D gene: -; clone size: -; J gene: TRBJ2-1; V gene: TRBV12-3/TRBV12-4; CDR3 DNA: TGTGCCAGCAGTTTTGAGGCAGGGCGACATGAGCAGTTCTTC; CDR3 protein: CASSFEAGRHEQFF
D gene: TRBD2; clone size: -; J gene: TRBJ2-5; V gene: TRBV20-1; CDR3 DNA: TGCAGTGCCGTTAGCGGGAGGACCACAAAAGAGACCCAGTACTTC; CDR3 protein: CSAVSGRTTKETQYF